This TCR beta chain was profiled in a study of blood T cell repertoires in COVID-19. Study-wide context: COVID-19 samples from acute and convalescent phases originated in the United States, Italy and Spain. Nucleic acid was either cDNA or gDNA, and it came from T cells, B-cell-depleted T cells, or PBMCs.

The CDR3 totals 16 residues. Germline V gene lookup returns CDR1 MNHEY and CDR2 SVGAGI. Losses at the gene ends were 2 bases for V and 0 bases for J; bases not matched to a gene: 4. Seattle patients were enrolled during active infection and followed longitudinally. TCRdb's copy holds only in-frame clones and misses some; the assay was immunoSEQ multiplex PCR. The sample records 250,000 to 350,000 clones, about 81% being singletons. The clonotype was recovered from a human donor with COVID-19, enrolled during active disease. The donor label of this sample is uncertain. Sequenced sample: peripheral blood. The chain employs TRBV6-5 and TRBJ2-7, with 10 bases matching TRBD2. CDR3 sequence (DNA): TGTGCCAGCAGTTACCAAAGGACTAGCGGCTCCTACGAGCAGTACTTC. As protein: CASSYQRTSGSYEQYF.